This TCR beta chain was obtained from a study of cytomegalovirus exposure and HLA in healthy donors. In the PCR, 60 Vbeta and 13 Jbeta primers were used. Profiling relied on immunoSEQ multiplex PCR, and the TCRdb table lists in-frame clones only, not all of them. Altogether some 160,000 clones are present, 82% being singletons, with the ten largest covering 8.5%. Of note for this clone: What it recognizes is unknown.

This CDR3 region has 13 residues. Germline-derived CDR1 and CDR2 are SGHRS and YFSETQ. V lost 3 bases and J 6 bases, leaving 13 bases between the germline ends. General study results and limits: The productive fraction for most TCR beta V segments was about 87% or about 30% in an earlier analysis.

Source material: PBMCs. This receptor was taken from a male donor in good health and CMV-seropositive. The chain couples TRBV5-1 to TRBJ2-7; no reliable D call. The chain's CDR3 is CASSSHPPIEQYF. The CDR3 bases are TGCGCCAGCAGCTCCCACCCTCCTATCGAGCAGTACTTC.